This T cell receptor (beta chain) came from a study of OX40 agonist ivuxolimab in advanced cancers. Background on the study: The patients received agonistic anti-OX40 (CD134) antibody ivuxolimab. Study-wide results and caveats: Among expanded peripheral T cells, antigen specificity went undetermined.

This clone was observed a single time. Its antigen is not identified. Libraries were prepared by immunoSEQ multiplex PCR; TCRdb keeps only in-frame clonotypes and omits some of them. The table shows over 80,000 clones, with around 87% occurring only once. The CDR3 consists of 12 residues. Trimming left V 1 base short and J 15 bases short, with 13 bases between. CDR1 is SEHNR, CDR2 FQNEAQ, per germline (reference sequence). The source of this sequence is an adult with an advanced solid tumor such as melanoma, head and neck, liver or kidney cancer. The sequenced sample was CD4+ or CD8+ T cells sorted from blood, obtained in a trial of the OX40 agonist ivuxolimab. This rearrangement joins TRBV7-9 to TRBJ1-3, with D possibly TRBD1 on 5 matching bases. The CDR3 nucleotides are TGTGCCAGCAGCTTAGATCAGGGTCGACGATATTTT. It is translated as CASSLDQGRRYF.